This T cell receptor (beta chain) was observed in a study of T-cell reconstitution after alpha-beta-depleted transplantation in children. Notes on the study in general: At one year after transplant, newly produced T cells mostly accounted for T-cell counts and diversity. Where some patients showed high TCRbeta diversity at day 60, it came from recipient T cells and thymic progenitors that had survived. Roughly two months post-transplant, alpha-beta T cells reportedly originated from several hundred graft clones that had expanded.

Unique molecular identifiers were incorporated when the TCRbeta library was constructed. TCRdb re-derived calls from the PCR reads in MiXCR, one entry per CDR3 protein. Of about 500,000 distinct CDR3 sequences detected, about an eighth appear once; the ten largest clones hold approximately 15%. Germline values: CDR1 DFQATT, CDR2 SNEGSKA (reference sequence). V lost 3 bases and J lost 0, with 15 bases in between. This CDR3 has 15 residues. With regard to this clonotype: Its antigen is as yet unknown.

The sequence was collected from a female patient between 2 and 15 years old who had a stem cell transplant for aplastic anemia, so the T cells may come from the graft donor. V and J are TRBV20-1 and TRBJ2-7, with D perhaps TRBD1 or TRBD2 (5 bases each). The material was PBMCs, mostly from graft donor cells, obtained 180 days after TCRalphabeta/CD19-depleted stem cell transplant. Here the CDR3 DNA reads TGCAGTGCTAGGGCCGGGACGAGGATCTCCTACGAGCAGTACTTC. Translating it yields CSARAGTRISYEQYF.